Presented here are 27 T cell receptor beta chains from one specimen sequenced in a study of cytomegalovirus exposure and HLA in healthy donors. Use of 60 Vbeta and 13 Jbeta primers characterized the PCR. The data were produced by immunoSEQ multiplex PCR, yet TCRdb's version contains in-frame clones alone and is incomplete. The table lists around 220,000 clones, more than 60% of them singletons. Sequencing used PBMCs. Receptors were obtained from a middle-aged man in good health and CMV-seronegative.

V is TRBV30 and J is TRBJ1-1; D may be TRBD1 (6 bases). Germline V gene data show CDR1 as GTSNPN and CDR2 as SVGIG (reference sequence). CDR3 length equals 14 residues. Trimming took off 3 bases at V and 5 bases at J, with 16 bases between the two ends. Here the CDR3 DNA reads TGTGCCTGGAGGATGGACAGCTCGTTGACTGAAGCTTTCTTT. It codes for CAWRMDSSLTEAFF.

The chain joins TRBV7-2 to TRBJ1-1; D not certain. This CDR3 has 13 amino acids. CDR1 is SGHTA and CDR2 is FQGNSA in the germline V gene. Trimming took off 5 bases at V and 0 bases at J, with 7 bases between the two ends. The chain's CDR3 is CASSPRMNTEAFF. The CDR3 DNA is TGTGCCAGCAGCCCGAGGATGAACACTGAAGCTTTCTTT.

The chain recombines TRBV6-1 with TRBJ1-5; D not resolved. The germline V and J ends were trimmed by 6 bases and 6 bases, with 12 bases remaining between them. The V gene's germline CDR1 is MNHNS and CDR2 SASEGT. The CDR3 contains 13 residues. The CDR3 loop reads CASRWEGSQPQHF. The CDR3 nucleotides read TGTGCCAGCAGGTGGGAGGGCAGTCAGCCCCAGCATTTT.

The genes are TRBV4-1 and TRBJ2-1; 10 nucleotides agree with TRBD2. The CDR3 loop spans 16 amino acids. Germline CDR1 reads MGHRA; CDR2 reads YSYEKL. V shed 2 bases and J 4 bases; nucleotides not matched to a gene: 5. The CDR3 loop is CASSQPRTSGYNEQFF. CDR3 DNA sequence: TGCGCCAGCAGCCAACCTAGGACTAGCGGTTACAATGAGCAGTTCTTC.

The chain joins TRBV10-3 to TRBJ2-1, with 11 bases fitting TRBD2. J gave up 5 bases and V 0 bases, and 6 bases lay outside the gene matches. Germline CDR1 and CDR2: ENHRY and SYGVKD. The CDR3 contains 17 residues. For the CDR3, the DNA is TGTGCCATCAGTGAGTCGCCTAGCGGGGGGCTACACAATGAGCAGTTCTTC. Its translation: CAISESPSGGLHNEQFF.

The sample holds one count of this clone. The genes are TRBV5-1 and TRBJ2-2; D is uncertain. The germline V gene encodes CDR1 SGHRS and CDR2 YFSETQ. The CDR3 spans 16 residues. Trimming stripped 2 bases from V and 6 bases from J, with 17 bases between. The CDR3 spells CASSFFPENEAGELFF. The CDR3 DNA is TGCGCCAGCAGCTTTTTCCCCGAAAACGAGGCCGGGGAGCTGTTTTTT.

This chain joins TRBV4-3 and TRBJ2-2; 12 bases are a match to TRBD2. This CDR3 contains 18 residues. V was clipped by 3 bases and J by 1 base; unmatched bases: 6. CDR1 and CDR2 from the germline V gene are LGHNA and YSLEER. CDR3 sequence: CASSHVTSGGLNTGELFF. CDR3 coding DNA: TGCGCCAGCAGCCATGTGACTAGCGGGGGCCTGAACACCGGGGAGCTGTTTTTT.

The chain recombines TRBV2 with TRBJ2-3; 9 positions match TRBD1. This CDR3 is 14 amino acids long. Trimming at V came to 4 bases and at J to 1 base, leaving 0 bases not matched to a gene. The germline CDR1 and CDR2 sequences are SNHLY and FYNNEI. This CDR3 is CASSGDRGTDTQYF. The CDR3 DNA sequence: TGTGCCAGCAGTGGGGACAGGGGCACAGATACGCAGTATTTT.

CDR3 DNA sequence: TGTGCCAGCAGTGCCCAGAGGGGAGGGGATGAGCAGTTCTTC. As protein: CASSAQRGGDEQFF. This chain uses TRBV27 with TRBJ2-1, with 7 bases matching TRBD2. J was trimmed by 8 bases and V by 5 bases; bases with no gene match: 9. Germline V gene lookup returns CDR1 MNHEY and CDR2 SMNVEV (reference sequence). The CDR3 contains 14 residues.

The chain couples TRBV9 to TRBJ2-7; 11 bases align to TRBD1. Germline V gene sequence: CDR1 SGDLS, CDR2 YYNGEE. The CDR3 has 15 residues. Trimming took 4 bases from V and 2 from J; bases not matched to a gene: 5. The CDR3: CASSLGGQGAYEQYF. The CDR3 DNA follows: TGTGCCAGCAGCTTAGGGGGACAGGGGGCCTACGAGCAGTACTTC.

In this sample, this clone turned up a few times. This chain connects TRBV28 to TRBJ1-5; D call uncertain. This CDR3 is 14 amino acids long. The V end lost 1 base, the J end lost 8 bases, and 12 bases lay between the germline ends. Germline loops: CDR1 MDHEN, CDR2 SYDVKM. The CDR3 region has the DNA TGTGCCAGCAGTTTATTTGGAGGGCTCAAGCCCCAGCATTTT. Translated, it gives CASSLFGGLKPQHF.

The rearrangement links TRBV25-1 to TRBJ2-7; 11 nucleotides align to TRBD1. Per germline, CDR1 MGHDK and CDR2 SYGVNS. The CDR3 is 15 amino acids. The V segment lost 5 bases and the J segment 4 bases; nucleotides outside the gene matches: 7. The CDR3 region is CASSPPGQGGYEQYF. CDR3 bases: TGTGCCAGCAGTCCACCGGGACAGGGGGGATACGAGCAGTACTTC.

DNA for the CDR3: TGTGCCAGCAGCTTATCCTCGAGCAATCAGCCCCAGCATTTT. Protein product: CASSLSSSNQPQHF. V gene TRBV7-9 combines with J gene TRBJ1-5; no clear D. V lost 2 bases and J 1 base, leaving 6 bases between the germline ends. The CDR3 contains 14 residues. Germline values: CDR1 SEHNR, CDR2 FQNEAQ (reference sequence).

This clone was detected only a few times. The identical CDR3 is also encoded by other nucleotide sequences in the sample. J is TRBJ1-5 and V is TRBV5-1; 7 positions match TRBD1. V dropped 2 bases and J dropped 3; count of bases not matched to a gene: 5. Germline loops: CDR1 SGHRS, CDR2 YFSETQ. This CDR3 contains 15 residues. The CDR3 loop reads CASSLGTDSNQPQHF. CDR3 DNA: TGCGCCAGCAGCTTAGGGACAGACTCCAATCAGCCCCAGCATTTT.

This clone came up a few times. This rearrangement joins TRBV7-9 to TRBJ2-7; weak D call: TRBD1 (6 bases). The ends were cut back, 5 bases at V and 3 bases at J, with 17 bases in the middle. This CDR3 spans 15 amino acids. The germline V gene encodes CDR1 SEHNR and CDR2 FQNEAQ (reference sequence). This chain's CDR3 is CASSGFGTTNYEQYF. In DNA form, the CDR3 reads TGTGCCAGCAGCGGGTTTGGGACAACAAACTACGAGCAGTACTTC.

The chain carries TRBV10-3 and TRBJ2-5; 13 bases are a match to TRBD2. The CDR3 consists of 17 residues. Germline V gives CDR1 ENHRY, CDR2 SYGVKD. V was pared by 2 bases and J by 4 bases, with 7 bases of the junction left unmatched. The CDR3 sequence: CAISEPAGLAGVETQYF. Here the CDR3 DNA reads TGTGCCATCAGTGAGCCGGCCGGACTAGCGGGAGTAGAGACCCAGTACTTC.

The chain is built from TRBV15 and TRBJ1-5; 7 bases agree with TRBD1. The CDR3 covers 13 residues. V lost 6 bases to trimming and J lost 5 bases; unmatched junction nucleotides: 4. Germline CDR1 is LNHNV and CDR2 is YYDKDF (reference sequence). The CDR3 bases are TGTGCCACCAGGAGGGACAGAGATCAGCCCCAGCATTTT. Residues: CATRRDRDQPQHF. The entire variable domain, with the rest obtained from reference TRBV15 and TRBJ1-5, is as follows: DAMVIQNPRYQVTQFGKPVTLSCSQTLNHNVMYWYQQKSSQAPKLLFHYYDKDFNNEADTPDNFQSRRPNTSFCFLDIRSPGLGDTAMYLCATRRDRDQPQHFGDGTRLSIL.

This clone was seen only once. The chain combines TRBV27 with TRBJ2-3; 10 bases agree with TRBD2. The germline CDR1 and CDR2 sequences are MNHEY and SMNVEV (reference sequence). With V trimmed by 5 bases and J by 3 bases, 14 bases remained unmatched. There are 18 residues in the CDR3. The CDR3 nucleotides are TGTGCCAGCAGTCCCCGGGCTAGCGGGGGCATGAGGACAGATACGCAGTATTTT. Translating gives CASSPRASGGMRTDTQYF.

This clone was seen a few times. The rearrangement joins TRBV2 to TRBJ1-2; 10 nucleotides agree with TRBD1. J was trimmed by 8 bases and V by 6 bases; bases with no gene match: 9. This CDR3 comprises 14 residues. CDR1 and CDR2 from the germline V gene are SNHLY and FYNNEI. CDR3 sequence: CASSRDRGVGGYTF. For the CDR3, the DNA is TGTGCCAGCAGCCGGGACAGGGGCGTTGGGGGCTACACCTTC.

This clone was found a few times. The rearrangement links TRBV11-2 to TRBJ2-1; 9 bases map to TRBD2. The CDR3 loop spans 15 amino acids. V lost 5 bases and J lost 0; bases outside the gene matches: 2. CDR1 is SGHAT, CDR2 FQNNGV, per germline. The CDR3 loop is CASSLSGSSYNEQFF. Here the CDR3 DNA reads TGTGCCAGCAGCCTTAGCGGGAGCTCCTACAATGAGCAGTTCTTC.

The table lists this clone with a few counts. V and J are TRBV6-1 and TRBJ1-5, with D unresolved. The CDR3 is 13 residues long. The V end was cut by 11 bases, the J end by 0 bases, with 11 bases between. The germline gives CDR1 MNHNS, CDR2 SASEGT. This CDR3 reads CAGNTYSNQPQHF. Here the CDR3 DNA reads TGTGCCGGTAACACGTATAGCAATCAGCCCCAGCATTTT.

This chain connects TRBV6-7 to TRBJ2-5, with 9 nucleotides matching TRBD2. TRBV6-7 is labeled an ORF, and its function is uncertain. The CDR3 totals 14 residues. J lost 11 bases, V lost 0 bases, and 7 bases had no gene match. The CDR3 region has the DNA TGTGCCAGCAGTTACTCGGGACTAGCCAGCGGGCAGTACTTC. It yields the protein CASSYSGLASGQYF.

The genes are TRBV6-1 and TRBJ1-6, with TRBD1 matching over 8 bases. V shed 2 bases and J 3 bases; nucleotides not matched to a gene: 3. The CDR3 has 16 amino acids. CDR1 and CDR2 from the germline V gene are MNHNS and SASEGT. As DNA, the CDR3 is TGTGCCAGCAGTGAATTACAGGGGGTCTATAATTCACCCCTCCACTTT. This sequence encodes CASSELQGVYNSPLHF.

The rearrangement joins TRBV28 to TRBJ2-1; 10 nucleotides agree with TRBD2. The CDR3 runs to 16 residues. The V gene end was trimmed by 7 bases and the J gene end by 8 bases; junction bases not matched to a gene: 14. Germline V gene lookup returns CDR1 MDHEN and CDR2 SYDVKM. CDR3 DNA sequence: TGTGCCAGCATCCCCGGAGGGCTAGCGGGAGAGGATGAGCAGTTCTTC. Protein product: CASIPGGLAGEDEQFF.

The chain employs TRBV5-4 and TRBJ1-1, with D tentatively TRBD1 (6 bases). The germline V gene encodes CDR1 SGHNT and CDR2 YYREEE (reference sequence). The CDR3 has 13 amino acids. The CDR3 region has the DNA TGTGGCACAGCAATGGGGGGGGCTGGTGAAGCTTTCTTT. Translation: CGTAMGGAGEAFF.

A remark on this clone: An end of the junction differs from the germline gene, which may be a read error. The gene calls are TRBV7-9 and TRBJ2-7; 8 bases map to TRBD2. The CDR3 totals 14 residues. Germline CDR1 reads SEHNR; CDR2 reads FQNEAQ (reference sequence). CDR3 bases: TGTTCCAGCAGCTTAGTGACTAGCGAGTACGAGCAGTACTTC. Translated, it gives CSSSLVTSEYEQYF.

The V gene is TRBV9, the J gene TRBJ2-7; 7 nucleotides align to TRBD1. V trimming: 2 bases; J trimming: 1 base; junction bases outside the gene matches: 6. CDR1 and CDR2 (germline): SGDLS, YYNGEE. CDR3 length: 15 residues. The CDR3 spells CASSVSGQPSYEQYF. In DNA, the CDR3 is TGTGCCAGCAGCGTTTCGGGACAGCCTTCCTACGAGCAGTACTTC.